The 11 T cell receptor beta chains given below trace back to one sample, sequenced in a study of cytomegalovirus exposure and HLA in healthy donors. Generated by immunoSEQ multiplex PCR, the TCRdb table keeps only in-frame clones and is missing some. The sample has 100,000 to 150,000 clones, approximately 89% seen once. Source material: PBMCs. All receptors derive from a woman aged 18-35 years in good health and CMV-seronegative.

The J gene is TRBJ1-1, the V gene TRBV11-2; the D is unclear. CDR1 is SGHAT, CDR2 FQNNGV, per germline. Trimming cost V 11 bases and J 7 bases, with 14 bases left between them. The CDR3 sequence is 11 residues long. In DNA, the CDR3 is TGTGCCGGGAGGGCTGGAGGTGAAGCTTTCTTT. Protein: CAGRAGGEAFF.

This clone was seen just once. The genes are TRBV7-9 and TRBJ1-3; D remains unclear. Germline loops: CDR1 SEHNR, CDR2 FQNEAQ (reference sequence). Trimming removed 5 bases from V and 0 bases from J, with 14 bases in between. This CDR3 contains 16 residues. The CDR3 loop reads CASSTTQVISGNTIYF. The CDR3 DNA is TGTGCCAGCAGCACCACCCAGGTGATCTCTGGAAACACCATATATTTT. Based on the CDR3 plus reference TRBV7-9 and TRBJ1-3, the full variable domain is DTGVSQNPRHKITKRGQNVTFRCDPISEHNRLYWYRQTLGQGPEFLTYFQNEAQLEKSRLLSDRFSAERPKGSFSTLEIQRTEQGDSAMYLCASSTTQVISGNTIYFGEGSWLTVV.

A few counts support this clone. The chain couples TRBV19 to TRBJ2-6, with D perhaps TRBD2 (6 bases). The CDR3 contains 19 residues. Between the trimmed V and J ends, which lost 3 bases and 1 base, there was a span of 19 bases. Germline-derived CDR1 and CDR2 are LNHDA and SQIVND (reference sequence). CDR3 DNA: TGTGCCAGTAGTATGGTAGGCGGGCTAGCGCTGTCTGGGGCCAACGTCCTGACTTTC. Protein product: CASSMVGGLALSGANVLTF.

The V gene is TRBV5-4, the J gene TRBJ1-2, with D unresolved. V shed 1 base and J shed 8 bases, with 12 bases lying between them. Per the germline V gene, CDR1 is SGHNT and CDR2 is YYREEE (reference sequence). CDR3 size: 13 residues. The CDR3: CASSLSTASGYTF. Here the CDR3 DNA reads TGTGCCAGCAGCTTGTCTACAGCCTCCGGCTACACCTTC.

This clone showed up just once. The V gene is TRBV5-1, the J gene TRBJ2-3, with 10 bases aligning to TRBD1. After removal of 0 bases from V and 4 bases from J, the junction contained 5 bases not matched to a gene. Per germline, CDR1 SGHRS and CDR2 YFSETQ. This CDR3 is built from 16 residues. The CDR3 sequence is CASSLVGQGWADTQYF. As DNA, the CDR3 is TGCGCCAGCAGCTTGGTGGGACAGGGGTGGGCAGATACGCAGTATTTT.

The chain links TRBV5-1 to TRBJ1-6; 7 bases are shared with TRBD1. CDR1 and CDR2 from the germline V gene are SGHRS and YFSETQ. With V trimmed by 4 bases and J by 7 bases, 5 bases remained unmatched. CDR3 size: 14 residues. The CDR3 DNA is TGCGCCAGCAGCCGGAGGACAGGAAATTCACCCCTCCACTTT. Translated, it gives CASSRRTGNSPLHF.

The sample holds a few counts of this clone. This sequence joins TRBV6-4 and TRBJ2-3, with 12 bases matching TRBD2. This CDR3 comprises 15 residues. The germline V gene encodes CDR1 MRHNA and CDR2 SNTAGT. The V segment lost 0 bases and the J segment 5 bases; nucleotides outside the gene matches: 0. CDR3 bases: TGTGCCAGCAGTGACTCGACTAGCGGGGGAGATACGCAGTATTTT. This sequence encodes CASSDSTSGGDTQYF.

The chain links TRBV19 to TRBJ1-4; D gene uncertain. The CDR3 has 18 residues. The germline V and J ends were trimmed by 6 bases and 0 bases, with 20 bases remaining between them. Germline CDR1 LNHDA, CDR2 SQIVND (reference sequence). The CDR3 DNA reads as TGTGCCAGTAGATCAGAACAAGAATACGTTGCAACTAATGAAAAACTGTTTTTT. Translating it yields CASRSEQEYVATNEKLFF.

The rearrangement joins TRBV5-1 to TRBJ2-3; 7 bases are shared with TRBD2. The V segment lost 0 bases and the J segment 2 bases; nucleotides outside the gene matches: 3. Germline V gene sequence: CDR1 SGHRS, CDR2 YFSETQ. The CDR3 extends over 15 amino acids. The CDR3 reads CASSLAGTNTDTQYF. DNA for the CDR3: TGCGCCAGCAGCTTGGCCGGGACTAACACAGATACGCAGTATTTT.

The rearrangement uses TRBV4-2 and TRBJ2-2, with a weak D call TRBD2 (7 bases). The CDR3 is made up of 22 amino acids. V was trimmed by 1 base and J by 4 bases, leaving 31 bases between them. Germline lookup yields CDR1 LGHNA and CDR2 YNFKEQ. DNA of the CDR3: TGTGCCAGCAGCCAAGGGATCTCCGGGGCGGGGGACACCCGTCGGCGCACCGGGGAGCTGTTTTTT. Protein sequence: CASSQGISGAGDTRRRTGELFF.

This clone has only one observation. The chain links TRBV27 to TRBJ2-1; TRBD2 aligns across 11 bases. After removal of 6 bases from V and 1 base from J, the junction contained 5 bases not matched to a gene. Germline CDR1 reads MNHEY; CDR2 reads SMNVEV (reference sequence). This CDR3 is 16 amino acids long. Written as DNA, the CDR3 is TGTGCCAGCAGGGAAATAGCGGGGGGGTCCTACAATGAGCAGTTCTTC. Its protein product is CASREIAGGSYNEQFF.